The 9 T cell receptor beta chains in this list originate from one sample, sequenced in a study of control samples from healthy donors and cancer patients. Assay used: immunoSEQ multiplex PCR; TCRdb lists only in-frame clones, some missing. This sample carries roughly 100,000 clones, 83% of them seen once, and the ten largest clones take approximately 13%. The sample taken for sequencing was blood. The receptors were sampled from a woman aged 45-65 years in good health.

In this sample, this clone turned up once. This chain joins TRBV5-4 and TRBJ2-2; the match to TRBD2 covers 7 bases. The CDR3 sequence is 15 residues long. In germline, CDR1 is SGHNT, CDR2 YYREEE (reference sequence). After removal of 4 bases from V and 1 base from J, the junction contained 4 bases not matched to a gene. The CDR3 sequence is CASSAGLGNTGELFF. CDR3 DNA sequence: TGTGCCAGCAGCGCTGGACTAGGGAACACCGGGGAGCTGTTTTTT.

V gene TRBV7-2 combines with J gene TRBJ2-1, with 8 nucleotides matching TRBD2. CDR3 length: 14 amino acids. The V segment lost 2 bases and the J segment 6 bases; nucleotides outside the gene matches: 3. Germline lookup yields CDR1 SGHTA and CDR2 FQGNSA. The CDR3 coding sequence is TGTGCCAGCAGCTTAAGCGGGAGTTTCAATGAGCAGTTCTTC. This gives the protein CASSLSGSFNEQFF.

The genes are TRBV9 and TRBJ2-2; either TRBD1 or TRBD2 may fit D (5 bases each). CDR3 length: 14 amino acids. The V end lost 0 bases, the J end lost 7 bases, and 10 bases lay between the germline ends. Per the germline V gene, CDR1 is SGDLS and CDR2 is YYNGEE. DNA of the CDR3: TGTGCCAGCAGCGTAGGAGGGGCTGTCGGGGAGCTGTTTTTT. Translation: CASSVGGAVGELFF.

This chain uses TRBV3-1 (or the pseudogene TRBV3-2) with TRBJ1-5, with TRBD1 as a possible D gene (6 bases). Between the trimmed V and J ends, which lost 1 base and 11 bases, there was a span of 15 bases. The CDR3 has 14 residues. Germline-derived CDR1 and CDR2 are LGHDT and YNNKEL (reference sequence). In DNA, the CDR3 is TGTGCCAGCAGCCAAGTACAGGGACAATCAGCCCAGCATTTT. Its translation: CASSQVQGQSAQHF.

A remark on this clone: The identical CDR3 is also encoded by other nucleotide sequences in the sample. V is TRBV9 and J is TRBJ1-4, with D possibly matching TRBD1 (6 bases). CDR1 and CDR2 from the germline V gene are SGDLS and YYNGEE. The CDR3 is 14 residues long. The V end lost 3 bases, the J end lost 1 base, and 7 bases lay between the germline ends. CDR3 nucleotides: TGTGCCAGCAGCGAGGGGGGAACTAATGAAAAACTGTTTTTT. Translating it yields CASSEGGTNEKLFF.

This clone occurred a few times. The chain employs TRBV5-1 and TRBJ1-1; D not resolved. V was pared by 0 bases and J by 3 bases, with 9 bases between. Germline V gene data show CDR1 as SGHRS and CDR2 as YFSETQ. The CDR3 is 14 amino acids. In nucleotides, the CDR3 is TGCGCCAGCAGCTTGGAGACGGGCCACACTGAAGCTTTCTTT. Translation gives CASSLETGHTEAFF.

As DNA, the CDR3 is TGTGCCAGTAATGGAGACAGGGATAGGGAAAAACTGTTTTTT. Residues: CASNGDRDREKLFF. The V call is TRBV19, the J call TRBJ1-4; 7 bases agree with TRBD1. Germline V CDR1 and CDR2: LNHDA, SQIVND (reference sequence). The CDR3 is made up of 14 amino acids. V dropped 7 bases and J dropped 8; count of bases not matched to a gene: 10.

The chain couples TRBV28 to TRBJ2-7; TRBD2 matches 13 bases. The CDR3 loop spans 15 amino acids. Germline CDR1 and CDR2: MDHEN and SYDVKM. V gave up 6 bases and J gave up 5 bases; unmatched junction bases: 7. The CDR3 here is CASRPIGLAGDEQYF. The CDR3, as DNA: TGTGCCAGCAGACCCATCGGACTAGCGGGAGACGAGCAGTACTTC.

With regard to this clone: The sample carries other DNA sequences with the same CDR3. The chain employs TRBV14 and TRBJ1-2; D not certain. The CDR3 consists of 13 residues. The germline V gene encodes CDR1 SGHDN and CDR2 FVKESK. V was clipped by 4 bases and J by 4 bases, with 10 bases between them. The CDR3 sequence: CASSPQDRYGYTF. CDR3 nucleotide sequence: TGTGCCAGCAGCCCACAAGACCGCTATGGCTACACCTTC.